The rows below give T cell receptor beta chains drawn from one sample of a study of T cells in Graves' hyperthyroidism and ophthalmopathy. TCRdb reprocessed the multiplex PCR reads with MiXCR, giving one entry per CDR3 protein. In the table there are 560,000 or so distinct CDR3 sequences, around 20% of which are singletons. The sequencing input was blood. The receptors come from a man aged 40-50 years with Graves' ophthalmopathy. Both conserved end residues are part of each CDR3. A D gene is named only where the DNA matches it firmly. Rows may omit the clone size; those that give it use once, few, many or a size class.

j_call | clone_size | d_call | v_call | cdr3_aa | cdr3_nt
TRBJ1-2 | few | TRBD1 | TRBV28 | CASTSQGAENYGYTF | TGTGCCAGCACTTCACAGGGGGCGGAAAACTATGGCTACACCTTC
TRBJ1-5 | few | - | TRBV10-3 | CAITPTQGQPQHF | TGTGCCATCACCCCGACCCAGGGTCAGCCCCAGCATTTT
TRBJ2-2 | many | - | TRBV7-2 | CASSYGTKNTGELFF | TGTGCCAGCAGCTACGGGACAAAGAACACCGGGGAGCTGTTTTTT
TRBJ1-3 | many | - | TRBV11-2 | CASIPGRLGNTIYF | TGTGCCAGCATCCCTGGAAGGTTGGGAAACACCATATATTTT
TRBJ2-2 | - | - | TRBV10-3 | CAISDSFAQALASTGELFF | TGTGCCATCAGTGACTCCTTCGCACAGGCGCTAGCGAGCACCGGGGAGCTGTTTTTT
TRBJ2-1 | - | TRBD2 | TRBV5-4 | CASSLALNGGADEQFF | TGTGCCAGCAGCTTGGCCTTGAACGGGGGGGCGGATGAGCAGTTCTTC
TRBJ2-4 | many | TRBD2 | TRBV5-1 | CASSSGGTAKNIQYF | TGCGCCAGCAGCTCGGGGGGTACCGCCAAAAACATTCAGTACTTC
TRBJ2-1 | few | - | TRBV25-1 | CASSEGQIHHNEQFF | TGTGCCAGCAGTGAAGGGCAGATACACCACAATGAGCAGTTCTTC
TRBJ2-5 | - | TRBD2 | TRBV10-2 | CATSGGETQYF | TGCGCCACCAGCGGGGGGGAGACCCAGTACTTC
TRBJ2-1 | - | - | TRBV6-1 | CASRDGEYYNEQFF | TGTGCCAGCAGGGACGGAGAGTACTACAATGAGCAGTTCTTC
TRBJ2-3 | - | TRBD1 | TRBV7-7 | CASSSGQGKTDTQYF | TGTGCTAGCAGCTCCGGACAGGGAAAAACAGATACGCAGTATTTT
TRBJ2-2 | once | - | TRBV27 | CASLRLTGELFF | TGTGCCAGCCTAAGGCTCACCGGGGAGCTGTTTTTT
TRBJ2-3 | many | TRBD1 | TRBV11-2 | CASTVDRGRRTDTQYF | TGTGCCAGCACCGTGGACAGGGGGCGCCGCACAGATACGCAGTATTTT
TRBJ2-2 | few | TRBD2 | TRBV2 | CASSEAGASGLLNGELFF | TGTGCCAGCAGTGAAGCCGGAGCTAGCGGGTTGTTGAACGGGGAGCTGTTTTTT
TRBJ2-1 | few | - | TRBV6-2/TRBV6-3 | CASSPAGTGLGEQFF | TGTGCCAGCAGCCCTGCCGGGACTGGTCTCGGTGAGCAGTTCTTC
TRBJ2-3 | many | TRBD2 | TRBV20-1 | CSARNSGRDTQYF | TGCAGTGCTAGAAACAGCGGGAGAGATACGCAGTATTTT
TRBJ1-2 | - | - | TRBV7-2 | CASTFAQTNYGYTF | TGTGCCAGCACTTTCGCACAGACTAACTATGGCTACACCTTC
TRBJ1-1 | many | - | TRBV5-1 | CASSKGGGSAEAFF | TGCGCCAGCAGTAAGGGGGGGGGGAGCGCTGAAGCTTTCTTT
TRBJ2-5 | few | TRBD2 | TRBV5-1 | CASSLPGGPGETQYF | TGCGCCAGCAGCTTGCCGGGAGGGCCGGGAGAGACCCAGTACTTC
TRBJ2-4 | many | - | TRBV20-1 | CSASDILRDRNIQYF | TGCAGTGCTAGCGATATCCTAAGGGATAGAAACATTCAGTACTTC
TRBJ1-4 | few | - | TRBV7-6 | CASSLRGGLLPNEKLFF | TGTGCCAGCAGCTTAAGGGGGGGCCTGTTGCCTAATGAAAAACTGTTTTTT
TRBJ2-7 | few | TRBD2 | TRBV20-1 | CSARDQGGGAGVLYEQYF | TGCAGTGCTAGAGATCAGGGCGGAGGAGCGGGAGTGTTATACGAGCAGTACTTC
TRBJ1-1 | once | TRBD1 | TRBV19 | CASSGRGGRGTEAFF | TGTGCCAGTAGTGGAAGAGGGGGCAGGGGCACTGAAGCTTTCTTT
TRBJ2-7 | - | TRBD1 | TRBV20-1 | CSARQGAGYKQYF | TGCAGTGCTAGACAGGGGGCAGGCTACAAGCAGTACTTC
TRBJ2-2 | few | - | TRBV27 | CASSLNRVAGELFF | TGTGCCAGCAGTCTGAACAGGGTGGCCGGGGAGCTGTTTTTT
TRBJ1-2 | few | - | TRBV20-1 | CSSPYQGNYGYTF | TGCAGTAGCCCCTATCAGGGGAACTATGGCTACACCTTC
TRBJ1-2 | - | TRBD1 | TRBV6-1 | CASSSGGTGANYGYTF | TGTGCCAGCAGCTCCGGGGGGACAGGGGCTAACTATGGCTACACCTTC
TRBJ1-1 | - | - | TRBV10-1 | CASSGHQNTEAFF | TGCGCCAGTTCGGGACACCAGAACACTGAAGCTTTCTTT
TRBJ2-1 | - | TRBD2 | TRBV5-1 | CASSLRLAGVTQQFF | TGCGCCAGCAGCTTAAGACTAGCGGGAGTAACCCAGCAGTTCTTC